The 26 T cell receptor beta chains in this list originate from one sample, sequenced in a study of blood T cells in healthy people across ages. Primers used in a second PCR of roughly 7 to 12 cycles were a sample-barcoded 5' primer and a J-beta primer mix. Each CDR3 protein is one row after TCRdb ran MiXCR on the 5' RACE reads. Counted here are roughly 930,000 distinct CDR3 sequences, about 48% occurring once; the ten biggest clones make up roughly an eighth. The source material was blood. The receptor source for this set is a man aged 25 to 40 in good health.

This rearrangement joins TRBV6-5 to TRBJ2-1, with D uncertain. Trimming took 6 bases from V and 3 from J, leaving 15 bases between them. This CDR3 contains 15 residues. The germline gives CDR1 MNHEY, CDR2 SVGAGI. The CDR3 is CASRDTLPRYNEQFF. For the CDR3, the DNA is TGTGCCAGCAGAGACACTCTCCCCCGCTACAATGAGCAGTTCTTC.

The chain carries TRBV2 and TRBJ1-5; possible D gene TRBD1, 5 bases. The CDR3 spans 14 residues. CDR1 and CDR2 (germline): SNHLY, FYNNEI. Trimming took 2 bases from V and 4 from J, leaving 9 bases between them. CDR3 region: CASSENRQNQPQHF. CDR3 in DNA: TGTGCCAGCAGTGAAAACAGGCAAAATCAGCCCCAGCATTTT. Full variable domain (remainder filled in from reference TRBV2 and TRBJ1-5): EPEVTQTPSHQVTQMGQEVILRCVPISNHLYFYWYRQILGQKVEFLVSFYNNEISEKSEIFDDQFSVERPDGSNFTLKIRSTKLEDSAMYFCASSENRQNQPQHFGDGTRLSIL.

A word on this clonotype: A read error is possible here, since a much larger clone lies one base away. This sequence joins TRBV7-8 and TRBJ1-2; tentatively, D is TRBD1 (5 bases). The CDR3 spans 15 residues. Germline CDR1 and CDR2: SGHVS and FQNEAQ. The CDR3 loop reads CASSMRQLTNYGCTF. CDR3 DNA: TGTGCCAGCAGCATGCGACAGCTTACTAACTATGGCTGCACCTTC.

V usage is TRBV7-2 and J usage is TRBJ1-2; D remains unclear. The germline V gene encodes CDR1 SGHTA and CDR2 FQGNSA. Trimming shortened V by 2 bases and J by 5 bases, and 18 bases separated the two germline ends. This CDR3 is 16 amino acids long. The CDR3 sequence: CASSLHGIGVGYGYTF. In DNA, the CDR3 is TGTGCCAGCAGCTTACATGGAATCGGGGTTGGGTATGGCTACACCTTC. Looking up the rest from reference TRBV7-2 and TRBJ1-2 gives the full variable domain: GAGVSQSPSNKVTEKGKDVELRCDPISGHTALYWYRQSLGQGLEFLIYFQGNSAPDKSGLPSDRFSAERTGGSVSTLTIQRTQQEDSAVYLCASSLHGIGVGYGYTFGSGTRLTVV.

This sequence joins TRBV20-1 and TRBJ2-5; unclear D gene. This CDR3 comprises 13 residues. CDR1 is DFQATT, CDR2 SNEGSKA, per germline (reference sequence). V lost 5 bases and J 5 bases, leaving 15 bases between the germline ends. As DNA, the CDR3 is TGCAGTGCTCAAAACCGCTTGGGGGAGACCCAGTACTTC. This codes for CSAQNRLGETQYF.

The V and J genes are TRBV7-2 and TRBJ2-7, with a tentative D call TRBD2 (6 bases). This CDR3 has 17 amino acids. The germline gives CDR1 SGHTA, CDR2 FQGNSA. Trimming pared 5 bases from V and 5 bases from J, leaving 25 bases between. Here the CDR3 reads CASSQIFYGGFPHEQYF. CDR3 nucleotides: TGTGCCAGCAGCCAGATTTTCTATGGGGGGTTTCCCCACGAGCAGTACTTC.

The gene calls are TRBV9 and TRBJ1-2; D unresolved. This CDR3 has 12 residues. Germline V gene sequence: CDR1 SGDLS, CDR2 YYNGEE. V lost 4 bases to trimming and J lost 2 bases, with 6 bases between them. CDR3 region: CASSPFNYGYTF. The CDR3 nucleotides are TGTGCCAGCAGCCCCTTCAACTATGGCTACACCTTC.

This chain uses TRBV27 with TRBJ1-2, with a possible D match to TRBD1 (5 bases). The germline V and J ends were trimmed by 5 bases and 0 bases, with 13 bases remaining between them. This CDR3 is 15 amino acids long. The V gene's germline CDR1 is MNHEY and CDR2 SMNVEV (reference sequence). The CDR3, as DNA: TGTGCCAGCAGTCACTTACAGGAATCTAACTATGGCTACACCTTC. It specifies CASSHLQESNYGYTF.

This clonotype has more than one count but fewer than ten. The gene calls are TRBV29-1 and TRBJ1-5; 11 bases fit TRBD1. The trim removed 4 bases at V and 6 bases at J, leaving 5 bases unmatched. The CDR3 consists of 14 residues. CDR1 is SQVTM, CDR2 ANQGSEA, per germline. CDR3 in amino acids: CSVVVGTGGQPQHF. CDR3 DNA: TGCAGCGTTGTCGTGGGGACAGGGGGTCAGCCCCAGCATTTT. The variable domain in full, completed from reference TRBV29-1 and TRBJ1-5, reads SAVISQKPSRDICQRGTSLTIQCQVDSQVTMMFWYRQQPGQSLTLIATANQGSEATYESGFVIDKFPISRPNLTFSTLTVSNMSPEDSSIYLCSVVVGTGGQPQHFGDGTRLSIL.

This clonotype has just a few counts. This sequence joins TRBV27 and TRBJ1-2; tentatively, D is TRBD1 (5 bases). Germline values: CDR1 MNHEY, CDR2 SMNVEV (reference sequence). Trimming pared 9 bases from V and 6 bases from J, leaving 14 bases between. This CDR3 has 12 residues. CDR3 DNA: TGTGCCAGTCTCGGGGCAGGGCATGGCTACACCTTC. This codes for CASLGAGHGYTF.

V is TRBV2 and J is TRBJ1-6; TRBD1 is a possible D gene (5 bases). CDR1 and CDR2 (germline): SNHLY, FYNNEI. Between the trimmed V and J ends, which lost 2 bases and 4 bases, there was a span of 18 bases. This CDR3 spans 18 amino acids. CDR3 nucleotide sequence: TGTGCCAGCAGTGAATCAAGAACCTTAAAGGGGTATAATTCACCCCTCCACTTT. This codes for CASSESRTLKGYNSPLHF. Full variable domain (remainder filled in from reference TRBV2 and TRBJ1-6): EPEVTQTPSHQVTQMGQEVILRCVPISNHLYFYWYRQILGQKVEFLVSFYNNEISEKSEIFDDQFSVERPDGSNFTLKIRSTKLEDSAMYFCASSESRTLKGYNSPLHFGNGTRLTVT.

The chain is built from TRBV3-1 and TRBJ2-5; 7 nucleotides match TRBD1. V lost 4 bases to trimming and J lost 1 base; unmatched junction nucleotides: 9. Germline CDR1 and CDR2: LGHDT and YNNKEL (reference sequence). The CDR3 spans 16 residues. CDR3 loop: CASSRGQRQGQETQYF. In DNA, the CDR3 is TGTGCCAGCAGCCGGGGGCAACGACAGGGCCAAGAGACCCAGTACTTC.

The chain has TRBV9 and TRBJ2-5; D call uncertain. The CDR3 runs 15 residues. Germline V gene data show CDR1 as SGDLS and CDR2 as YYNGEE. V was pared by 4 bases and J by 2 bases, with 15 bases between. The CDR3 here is CASSRAVTSQETQYF. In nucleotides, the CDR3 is TGTGCCAGCAGCCGGGCAGTCACCTCACAAGAGACCCAGTACTTC.

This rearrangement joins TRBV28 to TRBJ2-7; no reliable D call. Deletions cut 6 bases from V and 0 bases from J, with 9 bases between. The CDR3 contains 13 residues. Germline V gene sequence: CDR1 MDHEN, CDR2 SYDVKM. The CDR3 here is CASRLPSSYEQYF. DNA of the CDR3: TGTGCCAGCAGGCTACCCAGCTCCTACGAGCAGTACTTC.

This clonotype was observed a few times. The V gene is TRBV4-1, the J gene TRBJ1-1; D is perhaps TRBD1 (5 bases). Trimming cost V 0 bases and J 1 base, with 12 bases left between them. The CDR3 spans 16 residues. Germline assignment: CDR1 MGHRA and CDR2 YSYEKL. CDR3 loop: CASSQEGGIRNTEAFF. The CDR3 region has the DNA TGCGCCAGCAGCCAAGAGGGGGGAATCAGGAACACTGAAGCTTTCTTT.

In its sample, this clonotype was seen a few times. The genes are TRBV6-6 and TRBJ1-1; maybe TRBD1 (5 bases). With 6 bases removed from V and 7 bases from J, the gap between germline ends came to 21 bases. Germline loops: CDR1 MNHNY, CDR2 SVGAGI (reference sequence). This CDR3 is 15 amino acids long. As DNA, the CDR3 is TGTGCCAGCAGCCCCCCCGGGGGAGTGGGGAGTGAAGCTTTCTTT. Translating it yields CASSPPGGVGSEAFF.

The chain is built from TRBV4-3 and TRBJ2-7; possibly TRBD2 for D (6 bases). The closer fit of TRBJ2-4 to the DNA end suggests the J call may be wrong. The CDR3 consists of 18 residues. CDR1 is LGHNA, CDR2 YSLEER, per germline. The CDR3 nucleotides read TGCGCCAGCAGCCAAGAGGAGATAGGATCCCCCGGGGGAAACATTCAGTACTTC. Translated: CASSQEEIGSPGGNIQYF.

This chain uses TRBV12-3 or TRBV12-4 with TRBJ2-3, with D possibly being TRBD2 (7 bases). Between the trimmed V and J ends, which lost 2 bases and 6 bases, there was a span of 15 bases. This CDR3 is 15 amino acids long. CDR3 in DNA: TGTGCCAGCAGTTTAATGAGGGGGGGGGAGGATACGCAGTATTTT. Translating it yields CASSLMRGGEDTQYF.

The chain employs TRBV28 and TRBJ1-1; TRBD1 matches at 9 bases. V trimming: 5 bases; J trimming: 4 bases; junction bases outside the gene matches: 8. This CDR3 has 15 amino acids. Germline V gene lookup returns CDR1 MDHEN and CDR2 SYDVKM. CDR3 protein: CASSGTGFGSTEAFF. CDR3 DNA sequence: TGTGCCAGCAGTGGGACAGGGTTCGGGAGCACTGAAGCTTTCTTT.

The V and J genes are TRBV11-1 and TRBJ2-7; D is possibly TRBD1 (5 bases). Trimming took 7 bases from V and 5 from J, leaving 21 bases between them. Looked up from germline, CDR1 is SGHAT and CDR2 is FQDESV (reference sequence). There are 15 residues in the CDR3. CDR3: CASTIDSFTLNEQYF. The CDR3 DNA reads TGTGCCAGCACCATTGACAGCTTTACTCTCAACGAGCAGTACTTC.

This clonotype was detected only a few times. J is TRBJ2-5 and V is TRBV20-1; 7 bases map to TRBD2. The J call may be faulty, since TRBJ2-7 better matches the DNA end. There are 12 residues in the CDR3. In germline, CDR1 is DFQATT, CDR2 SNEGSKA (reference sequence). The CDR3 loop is CSASRDYYEQYF. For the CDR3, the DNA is TGCAGTGCTAGCCGGGACTACTACGAGCAGTACTTC.

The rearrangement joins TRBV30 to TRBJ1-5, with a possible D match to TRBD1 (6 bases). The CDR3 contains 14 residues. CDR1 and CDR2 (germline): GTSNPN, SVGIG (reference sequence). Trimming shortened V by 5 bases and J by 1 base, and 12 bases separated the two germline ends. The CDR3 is CAWARDISNQPQHF. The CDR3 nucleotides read TGTGCCTGGGCCCGGGACATCAGCAATCAGCCCCAGCATTTT.

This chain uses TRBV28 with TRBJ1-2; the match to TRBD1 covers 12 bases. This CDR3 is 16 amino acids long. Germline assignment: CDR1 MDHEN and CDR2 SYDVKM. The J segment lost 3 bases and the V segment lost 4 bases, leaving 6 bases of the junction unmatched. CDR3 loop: CASSSGQGAADYGYTF. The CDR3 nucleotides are TGTGCCAGCAGTTCGGGACAGGGGGCAGCTGACTATGGCTACACCTTC.

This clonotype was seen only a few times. The CDR3 DNA is TGTGCCAGCAGCCAAGTGGCAGGGAGTCAGCCCCAGCATTTT. It encodes CASSQVAGSQPQHF. The chain links TRBV3-1 to TRBJ1-5; maybe TRBD1 (5 bases). The V end lost 1 base, the J end lost 6 bases, and 10 bases lay between the germline ends. The CDR3 is made up of 14 amino acids. Germline CDR1 LGHDT, CDR2 YNNKEL (reference sequence).

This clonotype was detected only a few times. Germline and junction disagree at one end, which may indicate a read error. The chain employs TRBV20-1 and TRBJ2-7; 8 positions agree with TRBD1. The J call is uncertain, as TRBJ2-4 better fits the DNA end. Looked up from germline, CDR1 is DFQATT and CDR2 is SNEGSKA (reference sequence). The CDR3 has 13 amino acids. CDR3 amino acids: CSAGDRGMDIQYF. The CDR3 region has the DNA TGCAGTGCTGGAGACAGGGGCATGGACATTCAGTACTTC.

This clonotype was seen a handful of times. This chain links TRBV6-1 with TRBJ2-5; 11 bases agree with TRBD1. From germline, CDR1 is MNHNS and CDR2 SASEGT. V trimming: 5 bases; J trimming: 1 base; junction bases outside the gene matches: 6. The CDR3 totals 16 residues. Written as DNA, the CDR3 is TGTGCCAGCAGTCCCGGGACAGGGGGATTCCAAGAGACCCAGTACTTC. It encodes CASSPGTGGFQETQYF.